The subject of this entry is one TCR beta chain. Its antigen remains unknown. The CDR3 is 15 amino acids. Germline V CDR1 and CDR2: SGHTA, FQGNSA. With 5 bases removed from V and 0 bases from J, the gap between germline ends came to 11 bases. This sample was included in a study of cytomegalovirus exposure and HLA in healthy donors. For the study at large: One earlier analysis, a look at 150 million to 200 million T cells, found 117 million unique TCR beta sequences. Study observations and caveats: In a later analysis, V- and J-gene trimming of beta chains associated with a DCLRE1C missense variant, replicated independently. Judged likely to be a sequencing artifact was a cluster of highly shared sequence variants.

Both 60 Vbeta primers and 13 Jbeta primers went into the PCR. Assay: immunoSEQ multiplex PCR; the TCRdb copy retains only in-frame clones and omits some. The sample lists approximately 240,000 clones, around 89% seen once, with around 1% in the top ten. This sequence was found in a young woman in good health and CMV-seronegative. The sequencing input was PBMCs. This sequence joins TRBV7-2 and TRBJ2-1; D unclear. The CDR3 reads CASSPLIYSYNEQFF. In DNA, the CDR3 is TGTGCCAGCAGCCCCCTTATCTACTCCTACAATGAGCAGTTCTTC.